Following are 26 T cell receptor beta chains from one sample sequenced in a study of patients and donors after allogeneic stem cell transplantation. TCRdb reanalysed the RT-PCR reads using MiXCR and keeps one entry per CDR3 protein. The data hold approximately 29,000 distinct CDR3 sequences, with 35% to 40% observed a single time. Sequencing was carried out using blood, either unsorted or a sorted T cell fraction (not recorded which). Receptor source: a human donor who was either an allogeneic HSCT recipient or a stem cell or donor lymphocyte infusion donor (not recorded which). It is not recorded whose cells these are; they may come from a transplant donor.

The gene calls are TRBV5-1 and TRBJ2-1; unclear D gene. V lost 5 bases to trimming and J lost 6 bases, with 18 bases between them. The CDR3 is made up of 15 amino acids. Germline CDR1 and CDR2: SGHRS and YFSETQ. The CDR3 nucleotides read TGCGCCAGCAGATTAGGGTATAAAGCATCCAATGAGCAGTTCTTC. As protein: CASRLGYKASNEQFF.

This clonotype was counted only a few times. The V gene is TRBV15, the J gene TRBJ2-3, with D perhaps being TRBD1 or TRBD2 (6 bases each). V was cut by 0 bases and J by 2 bases, with 15 bases left in between. This CDR3 is built from 17 residues. Germline loops: CDR1 LNHNV, CDR2 YYDKDF (reference sequence). In DNA form, the CDR3 reads TGTGCCACCAGCAGAGATTTTACGGGGGCGGTCACAGATACGCAGTATTTT. It encodes CATSRDFTGAVTDTQYF.

This clonotype was seen a handful of times. This chain links TRBV7-8 with TRBJ1-6, with D possibly being TRBD1 (5 bases). The V end lost 2 bases, the J end lost 7 bases, and 15 bases lay between the germline ends. Germline values: CDR1 SGHVS, CDR2 FQNEAQ. This CDR3 is 16 amino acids long. The CDR3 protein is CASSLRYGAGNSPLHF. The CDR3 nucleotides are TGTGCCAGCAGCTTACGTTACGGGGCCGGGAATTCACCCCTCCACTTT.

The chain joins TRBV20-1 to TRBJ2-1, with 8 bases matching TRBD2. Trimming took 0 bases from V and 3 from J; bases not matched to a gene: 4. The CDR3 length is 15 residues. Per the germline V gene, CDR1 is DFQATT and CDR2 is SNEGSKA (reference sequence). The CDR3, as DNA: TGCAGTGCTAGAGACCCGGGACTAGTCTACAATGAGCAGTTCTTC. Amino acids: CSARDPGLVYNEQFF.

There are a few counts of this clonotype. V and J are TRBV5-1 and TRBJ1-2; D unclear. CDR1 is SGHRS and CDR2 is YFSETQ in the germline V gene. The V and J ends lost 0 bases and 4 bases respectively, with 13 bases between them. The length of the CDR3 is 15 residues. DNA of the CDR3: TGCGCCAGCAGCTTGGATCTGGGAGAGGTCTATGGCTACACCTTC. The encoded protein is CASSLDLGEVYGYTF.

The chain couples TRBV5-1 to TRBJ1-1; possibly TRBD1 for D (5 bases). With 0 bases removed from V and 6 bases from J, the gap between germline ends came to 15 bases. The CDR3 has 15 amino acids. The V gene's germline CDR1 is SGHRS and CDR2 YFSETQ. CDR3 protein: CASSLEGQGLSEAFF. CDR3 nucleotides: TGCGCCAGCAGCTTGGAAGGGCAGGGTCTATCTGAAGCTTTCTTT.

The chain is built from TRBV11-2 and TRBJ2-1; D remains ambiguous. V dropped 0 bases and J dropped 5 bases, with 11 bases sitting between them. CDR3 size: 15 residues. From germline, CDR1 is SGHAT and CDR2 FQNNGV. The CDR3 DNA reads as TGTGCCAGCAGCTTAGAGGCTGGGATGGACAATGAGCAGTTCTTC. This gives the protein CASSLEAGMDNEQFF.

The chain recombines TRBV6-6 with TRBJ1-1; D gene unclear. The CDR3 is made up of 10 amino acids. Trimming left V 6 bases short and J 2 bases short, with 1 base between. Germline CDR1 is MNHNY and CDR2 is SVGAGI (reference sequence). This CDR3 reads CASSNTEAFF. CDR3 coding DNA: TGTGCCAGCAGCAACACTGAAGCTTTCTTT.

This clonotype turned up a few times. This sequence joins TRBV20-1 and TRBJ1-1; D is unclear. Germline CDR1 reads DFQATT; CDR2 reads SNEGSKA (reference sequence). CDR3 size: 13 residues. Trimming left V 2 bases short and J 2 bases short, with 9 bases between. This chain's CDR3 is CSARTEINTEAFF. As DNA, the CDR3 is TGCAGTGCTAGAACAGAGATAAACACTGAAGCTTTCTTT.

For the CDR3, the DNA is TGTGCCAGCAGTTACCCGGGACAGGGATGGGACACTGAAGCTTTCTTT. It specifies CASSYPGQGWDTEAFF. This chain joins TRBV6-6 and TRBJ1-1; 9 bases line up with TRBD1. CDR1 is MNHNY and CDR2 is SVGAGI in the germline V gene (reference sequence). The trim removed 2 bases at V and 3 bases at J, leaving 7 bases unmatched. This CDR3 contains 16 residues.

This clonotype occurred a few times. This chain connects TRBV11-2 to TRBJ1-1; D is unclear. Per the germline V gene, CDR1 is SGHAT and CDR2 is FQNNGV. Trimming left V 0 bases short and J 1 base short, with 12 bases between. This CDR3 is built from 16 residues. CDR3 region: CASSLDWRGQNTEAFF. CDR3 nucleotide sequence: TGTGCCAGCAGCTTAGATTGGCGAGGCCAGAACACTGAAGCTTTCTTT.

This clonotype was seen more than once but under ten times. V and J are TRBV10-2 and TRBJ1-1; 7 bases map to TRBD1. The CDR3 is 13 residues long. After removal of 6 bases from V and 2 bases from J, the junction contained 3 bases not matched to a gene. CDR1 WSHSY and CDR2 SAAADI come from the germline V gene. In nucleotides, the CDR3 is TGCGCCAGCAGACAGGGGAGAAACACTGAAGCTTTCTTT. Translating gives CASRQGRNTEAFF.

This chain links TRBV12-3 or TRBV12-4 with TRBJ1-5, with D perhaps matching TRBD1 (5 bases). The V gene lost 6 bases and the J gene lost 6 bases, with 15 bases spanning the gap. This CDR3 contains 14 residues. In DNA form, the CDR3 reads TGTGCCAGCAGCACTCGGACAAGTCTTCAGCCCCAGCATTTT. Protein: CASSTRTSLQPQHF.

The chain joins TRBV20-1 to TRBJ1-1; D is undetermined. The CDR3 contains 13 residues. Germline lookup yields CDR1 DFQATT and CDR2 SNEGSKA (reference sequence). Between the trimmed V and J ends, which lost 3 bases and 8 bases, there was a span of 16 bases. CDR3 bases: TGCAGTGCTAGTCGGCAGGCGGGTTCCGAAGCTTTCTTT. Translating it yields CSASRQAGSEAFF.

This clonotype was seen only a few times. The V and J genes are TRBV7-9 and TRBJ1-4; no firm D call. Trimming removed 7 bases at V and 3 bases at J, with 9 bases between. The germline gives CDR1 SEHNR, CDR2 FQNEAQ (reference sequence). The CDR3 extends over 13 amino acids. CDR3 coding DNA: TGTGCCAGCACCGGGGTGGCTAATGAAAAACTGTTTTTT. Translated, it gives CASTGVANEKLFF.

This sequence joins TRBV15 and TRBJ1-2; D remains unclear. The CDR3 has 12 amino acids. Germline values: CDR1 LNHNV, CDR2 YYDKDF (reference sequence). Trimming removed 1 base at V and 6 bases at J, with 6 bases between. The CDR3 region has the DNA TGTGCCACCAGCAGAGGAAGCGATGGCTACACCTTC. Amino acids: CATSRGSDGYTF.

In this sample, this clonotype turned up a few times. The genes are TRBV5-5 and TRBJ2-7; TRBD2 aligns across 10 bases. The CDR3 totals 18 residues. The germline V gene encodes CDR1 SGHKS and CDR2 YYEKEE (reference sequence). Germline trimming cut 3 bases from V and 2 bases from J; bases unmatched to any gene: 14. Written as DNA, the CDR3 is TGTGCCAGCAGCTCAGGGCGTTCTAGCGGGAGCTACACCTACGAGCAGTACTTC. This encodes CASSSGRSSGSYTYEQYF.

The V gene is TRBV12-3 or TRBV12-4, the J gene TRBJ1-5; 7 bases are a match to TRBD1. The CDR3 covers 15 residues. V trimming: 5 bases; J trimming: 1 base; junction bases outside the gene matches: 5. The CDR3 spells CASSITGASNQPQHF. The CDR3 DNA sequence: TGTGCCAGCAGTATAACAGGGGCCAGCAATCAGCCCCAGCATTTT.

This chain uses TRBV12-3 or TRBV12-4 with TRBJ2-1; D not resolved. This CDR3 spans 13 amino acids. V was cut by 1 base and J by 6 bases, with 7 bases left in between. CDR3 loop: CASSLDSFNEQFF. CDR3 bases: TGTGCCAGCAGTTTAGATAGTTTCAATGAGCAGTTCTTC.

J is TRBJ2-3 and V is TRBV20-1; D gene ambiguous. Germline-derived CDR1 and CDR2 are DFQATT and SNEGSKA (reference sequence). The CDR3 covers 11 residues. The V and J ends lost 3 bases and 6 bases respectively, with 7 bases between them. The CDR3 loop is CSASLHDTQYF. The CDR3 DNA reads as TGCAGTGCTAGCCTACACGATACGCAGTATTTT.

This clonotype has just a few counts. The chain carries TRBV29-1 and TRBJ1-1; D remains ambiguous. The CDR3 runs 12 residues. The V gene lost 3 bases and the J gene lost 1 base, with 6 bases spanning the gap. Germline loops: CDR1 SQVTM, CDR2 ANQGSEA. The CDR3 is CSVEGRNTEAFF. The CDR3 nucleotides are TGCAGCGTTGAGGGCAGGAACACTGAAGCTTTCTTT.

About this clonotype: This could be a read error, since a much larger clone is one nucleotide away. The chain combines TRBV7-9 with TRBJ1-2; no reliable D call. V lost 1 base and J 7 bases, leaving 7 bases between the germline ends. CDR1 and CDR2 (germline): SEHNR, FQNEAQ (reference sequence). The CDR3 has 12 amino acids. CDR3: CASSLDPAGYTF. The CDR3 region has the DNA TGTGCCAGCAGCTTAGATCCCGCTGGCTACACCTTC.

This clonotype was seen a handful of times. The chain carries TRBV11-2 and TRBJ1-5; TRBD1 aligns across 8 bases. Losses at the gene ends were 1 base for V and 6 bases for J; bases not matched to a gene: 5. The CDR3 is 15 residues long. The V gene's germline CDR1 is SGHAT and CDR2 FQNNGV. CDR3 nucleotide sequence: TGTGCCAGCAGCTTAGGACCAGGGGGCGGTCAGCCCCAGCATTTT. This codes for CASSLGPGGGQPQHF.

This clonotype was detected a few times. The chain combines TRBV20-1 with TRBJ1-6; 10 nucleotides line up with TRBD1. J lost 6 bases, V lost 0 bases, and 8 bases had no gene match. The CDR3 is 17 residues long. The germline CDR1 and CDR2 sequences are DFQATT and SNEGSKA (reference sequence). The CDR3 DNA follows: TGCAGTGCTAGAGATCGGGACAGGGGAATAACTAATTCACCCCTCCACTTT. It specifies CSARDRDRGITNSPLHF.

This clonotype was counted only a few times. The chain recombines TRBV5-1 with TRBJ2-3; 10 nucleotides align to TRBD2. V lost 3 bases to trimming and J lost 6 bases; unmatched junction nucleotides: 13. The CDR3 runs to 17 residues. Germline V CDR1 and CDR2: SGHRS, YFSETQ. The CDR3 region is CASSWGASGGLADTQYF. CDR3 DNA: TGCGCCAGCAGCTGGGGAGCTAGCGGGGGTCTGGCGGATACGCAGTATTTT.

This clonotype was recorded a few times. V usage is TRBV7-2 and J usage is TRBJ1-5; 9 bases align to TRBD1. Germline CDR1 is SGHTA and CDR2 is FQGNSA. The V gene end was trimmed by 5 bases and the J gene end by 7 bases; junction bases not matched to a gene: 12. The CDR3 is 16 residues long. CDR3 protein: CASSIRHRGLGQPQHF. For the CDR3, the DNA is TGTGCCAGCAGCATAAGACACAGGGGGCTGGGACAGCCCCAGCATTTT.